This T cell receptor beta chain derives from a study of OX40 agonist ivuxolimab in advanced cancers. Across the study: Ivuxolimab, which is an agonistic anti-OX40 (CD134) antibody, was administered to the patients.

The table came from immunoSEQ multiplex PCR; TCRdb's copy has only in-frame clones and leaves some out. The sample contains about 69,000 clones, around 90% of which appear only once. The sample was CD4+ or CD8+ T cells sorted from blood, taken in a trial of the OX40 agonist ivuxolimab. The sequence came from an adult with an advanced solid tumor such as melanoma, head and neck, liver or kidney cancer.

As DNA, the CDR3 is TGTGCCAGCAGCTTGGCACAGGGGGCATACAATGAGCAGTTCTTC. It encodes CASSLAQGAYNEQFF. The rearrangement links TRBV5-8 to TRBJ2-1, with 9 bases identical to TRBD1. CDR3 size: 15 residues. The trim removed 0 bases at V and 4 bases at J, leaving 2 bases unmatched. The germline V gene has CDR1 SGHTS and CDR2 YDEGEE.